This is a list of T cell receptor beta chains from one sample in a study of graft-versus-host responses after intestinal transplantation. No antigen has been assigned to these receptors. Produced via immunoSEQ multiplex PCR; TCRdb's table is partial and in-frame only. Among around 70,000 clones listed, about 89% were seen once. The source was unstimulated CD8+ T cells sorted from spleen or lymph node cells, collected before intestinal transplant. The receptor set was obtained from a human donor who received an intestinal transplant. The CDR3 runs from the conserved cysteine through the conserved F or W. Fields, in order: clone size, J gene, D gene, V gene, CDR3 protein, CDR3 DNA. A D gene is named only where the DNA matches it firmly. Rows give clone size only sometimes, using once, few, many, or a class for an expanded clone.

. | TRBJ1-1 | TRBD1 | TRBV9 | CASSPNRDSEAFF | TGTGCCAGCAGCCCGAACCGGGACAGTGAAGCTTTCTTT
. | TRBJ2-7 | TRBD1 | TRBV5-1 | CASSVGGTYEQYF | TGCGCCAGCAGCGTAGGGGGCACCTACGAGCAGTACTTC
. | TRBJ1-2 | . | TRBV4-2 | CASSRGRGEGYTF | TGTGCCAGCAGCCGAGGGAGGGGGGAGGGCTACACCTTC
. | TRBJ2-2 | . | TRBV6-4 | CASSDRQGGRTGELFF | TGTGCCAGCAGTGACCGACAGGGAGGAAGAACCGGGGAGCTGTTTTTT
. | TRBJ2-2 | TRBD2 | TRBV9 | CASSVARLAPNSGELFF | TGTGCCAGCAGCGTCGCAAGACTAGCACCAAACTCCGGGGAGCTGTTTTTT
. | TRBJ1-3 | . | TRBV9 | CASSAVSGNTIYF | TGTGCCAGCAGCGCCGTCTCTGGAAACACCATATATTTT
. | TRBJ1-2 | TRBD1 | TRBV6-1 | CASSVDLGTGGQGYTF | TGTGCCAGCAGTGTGGATTTAGGGACAGGGGGCCAGGGCTACACCTTC
. | TRBJ1-4 | TRBD1 | TRBV5-6 | CASSLSGRGQNNEKLFF | TGTGCCAGCAGCTTGAGTGGCAGGGGGCAAAATAATGAAAAACTGTTTTTT
once | TRBJ1-3 | . | TRBV4-2 | CASSPGTEYGNTIYF | TGTGCCAGCAGCCCCGGGACTGAATATGGAAACACCATATATTTT
. | TRBJ2-7 | TRBD2 | TRBV10-3 | CAISDSAPSGETYEQYF | TGTGCCATCAGTGATTCGGCCCCTAGCGGGGAGACATACGAGCAGTACTTC
. | TRBJ1-3 | . | TRBV2 | CASSPGHRSGNTIYF | TGTGCCAGCAGTCCGGGACACCGCTCTGGAAACACCATATATTTT
. | TRBJ1-2 | TRBD1 | TRBV19 | CASSLGQGDGYTF | TGTGCCAGTAGTCTCGGACAGGGGGATGGCTACACCTTC
. | TRBJ2-5 | . | TRBV11-3 | CASSLSGYQETQYF | TGTGCCAGCAGCTTATCCGGTTACCAAGAGACCCAGTACTTC
. | TRBJ2-7 | . | TRBV27 | CASSLSGAAYEQYF | TGTGCCAGCAGTTTATCGGGCGCCGCCTACGAGCAGTACTTC
. | TRBJ2-1 | TRBD2 | TRBV28 | CASSFGAGEYNEQFF | TGTGCCAGCAGTTTCGGGGCGGGAGAGTACAATGAGCAGTTCTTC
. | TRBJ1-1 | . | TRBV6-5 | CASSYGGNTEAFF | TGTGCCAGCAGTTATGGCGGGAACACTGAAGCTTTCTTT
. | TRBJ1-5 | . | TRBV28 | CASSSIRERDLLDQPQHF | TGTGCCAGCAGTTCCATCAGGGAGAGGGACTTATTGGATCAGCCCCAGCATTTT
. | TRBJ2-6 | TRBD1 | TRBV6-1 | CASNQGAAGANVLTF | TGTGCCAGCAACCAGGGGGCGGCTGGGGCCAACGTCCTGACTTTC
. | TRBJ1-2 | TRBD1 | TRBV27 | CASSPGTGILGGYTF | TGTGCCAGCAGTCCAGGGACAGGGATATTGGGTGGCTACACCTTC
. | TRBJ2-3 | . | TRBV4-1 | CASSQERLYVTQYF | TGCGCCAGCAGCCAAGAACGACTATACGTGACGCAGTATTTT
. | TRBJ2-1 | TRBD1 | TRBV11-1 | CASSLGYRDSPYNEQFF | TGTGCCAGCAGCTTAGGATATCGGGACAGCCCATACAATGAGCAGTTCTTC
once | TRBJ2-7 | TRBD1 | TRBV27 | CASSVDRGSYEQYF | TGTGCCAGCAGTGTCGACAGGGGTTCCTACGAGCAGTACTTC
. | TRBJ2-3 | . | TRBV28 | CASSFSDPVGDTQYF | TGTGCCAGCAGTTTCAGCGACCCCGTGGGAGATACGCAGTATTTT
. | TRBJ1-4 | . | TRBV18 | CASSPGQGRTEKLFF | TGTGCCAGCTCACCGGGGCAGGGGAGAACCGAAAAACTGTTTTTT
. | TRBJ2-1 | . | TRBV9 | CASSVQGSPSSYNEQFF | TGTGCCAGCAGCGTACAGGGGTCACCCAGCTCCTACAATGAGCAGTTCTTC
. | TRBJ1-2 | TRBD1 | TRBV10-3 | CAISETGTGGYGYTF | TGTGCCATCAGTGAGACTGGGACAGGGGGCTATGGCTACACCTTC
. | TRBJ1-4 | . | TRBV25-1 | CASSEWRETNEKLFF | TGTGCCAGCAGTGAATGGAGGGAAACTAATGAAAAACTGTTTTTT
. | TRBJ1-5 | TRBD1 | TRBV28 | CASSLGVQGQLFLYSNQPQHF | TGTGCCAGCAGTTTAGGGGTCCAGGGACAGCTCTTTCTCTATAGCAATCAGCCCCAGCATTTT
. | TRBJ1-1 | . | TRBV7-6 | CASSPSDRNTEAFF | TGTGCCAGCAGCCCGAGTGACAGGAACACTGAAGCTTTCTTT
. | TRBJ2-7 | . | TRBV2 | CASSERGGRSYEQYF | TGTGCCAGCAGTGAGAGGGGGGGACGGTCCTACGAGCAGTACTTC
. | TRBJ1-4 | . | TRBV19 | CASSDSIRPTNEKLFF | TGTGCCAGTAGTGATAGCATCCGCCCAACTAATGAAAAACTGTTTTTT
. | TRBJ1-1 | . | TRBV28 | CASSGMDRLKAFF | TGTGCCAGCAGTGGGATGGACAGACTAAAAGCTTTCTTT
. | TRBJ2-7 | . | TRBV5-4 | CASSGDSIYEQYF | TGTGCCAGCAGCGGCGACAGCATTTACGAGCAGTACTTC
. | TRBJ2-1 | TRBD2 | TRBV27 | CASSSGTRLSDEQFF | TGTGCCAGCAGTTCCGGGACTAGGTTATCTGATGAGCAGTTCTTC
. | TRBJ1-2 | TRBD1 | TRBV5-1 | CASSSQRGQGYTF | TGCGCCAGCAGCTCCCAGAGGGGGCAAGGCTACACCTTC
. | TRBJ2-7 | TRBD2 | TRBV9 | CASSVGGGDYEQYF | TGTGCCAGCAGCGTAGGCGGGGGGGACTACGAGCAGTACTTC
. | TRBJ1-1 | . | TRBV5-6 | CASSPGGNWNTEAFF | TGTGCCAGCAGCCCTGGGGGCAACTGGAACACTGAAGCTTTCTTT
once | TRBJ2-2 | TRBD2 | TRBV5-4 | CASSLAVGGGTTGELFF | TGTGCCAGCAGCTTGGCTGTAGGCGGGGGGACCACCGGGGAGCTGTTTTTT
. | TRBJ2-7 | . | TRBV4-2 | CASSQVVALSNYEQYF | TGTGCCAGCAGCCAAGTTGTAGCTCTATCTAACTACGAGCAGTACTTC
. | TRBJ2-7 | TRBD2 | TRBV7-2 | CASTFFPGEAGEQYF | TGTGCCAGCACCTTCTTTCCGGGGGAAGCGGGAGAGCAGTACTTC
once | TRBJ2-7 | TRBD2 | TRBV7-9 | CASKPTSGSREQYF | TGTGCCAGCAAGCCCACTAGCGGGAGCAGGGAGCAGTACTTC
. | TRBJ1-5 | TRBD1 | TRBV28 | CASSFWDRGDQPQHF | TGTGCCAGCAGTTTCTGGGACAGGGGGGATCAGCCCCAGCATTTT
. | TRBJ1-4 | . | TRBV13 | CASSLARGEKLFF | TGTGCCAGCAGCTTAGCCAGGGGAGAAAAACTGTTTTTT
. | TRBJ2-2 | . | TRBV6-5 | CASSSGTNTGELFF | TGTGCCAGCAGTTCAGGGACGAACACCGGGGAGCTGTTTTTT
. | TRBJ1-1 | . | TRBV7-8 | CASSLARGAFTEAFF | TGTGCCAGCAGCTTAGCTCGGGGGGCGTTCACTGAAGCTTTCTTT
. | TRBJ2-7 | TRBD2 | TRBV10-3 | CAIRPSGSSGDEQYF | TGTGCCATCAGACCTAGCGGGAGTTCTGGGGACGAGCAGTACTTC
. | TRBJ2-7 | TRBD1 | TRBV11-2 | CASSSTQGAVYEQYF | TGTGCCAGCAGCTCCACCCAGGGGGCCGTATACGAGCAGTACTTC
. | TRBJ1-2 | . | TRBV30 | CAWRIRGVYGYTF | TGTGCCTGGAGAATTAGGGGCGTATATGGCTACACCTTC
. | TRBJ1-2 | . | TRBV5-1 | CASSLGLHPFQGYGYTF | TGCGCCAGCAGCTTGGGGCTTCATCCCTTTCAGGGCTATGGCTACACCTTC